The T cell receptor (beta chain) described here comes from a study of T-cell reconstitution after alpha-beta-depleted transplantation in children. Using unique molecular identifiers, the investigators prepared the TCRbeta library. TCRdb reanalysed the PCR reads using MiXCR and keeps one entry per CDR3 protein. This repertoire shows around 93,000 distinct CDR3 sequences, roughly 8.3% found once; its top ten account for about 7%. V was shortened by 1 base and J by 3 bases, with 12 bases between the two germline ends. CDR1 is DFQATT, CDR2 SNEGSKA, per germline (reference sequence). This CDR3 region has 14 residues. This clonotype was observed many times.

This sequence was found in a human donor who donated a stem cell graft to a child with congenital amegakaryocytic thrombocytopenia. The rearrangement uses TRBV20-1 and TRBJ1-1, with D tentatively TRBD1 (5 bases). The material sequenced was PBMCs from the stem cell graft donor, taken from the stem cell graft. CDR3 protein: CSARVGTWDTEAFF. CDR3 coding DNA: TGCAGTGCTAGAGTGGGGACTTGGGACACTGAAGCTTTCTTT.